This T cell receptor (beta chain) originates from a study of pediatric ulcerative colitis. V lost 4 bases to trimming and J lost 2 bases, with 17 bases between them. This CDR3 spans 16 amino acids. Germline CDR1 SGHRS, CDR2 YFSETQ. The repertoire was sequenced with immunoSEQ multiplex PCR; TCRdb's copy has only in-frame clones and lacks some. The sample includes about 64,000 clones, about 90% of them seen just once. This TCR was recovered from a boy aged 5-17 years with severe ulcerative colitis. The chain recombines TRBV5-1 with TRBJ2-3; TRBD2 is a possible D gene (5 bases). The sample comprised blood. In nucleotides, the CDR3 is TGCGCCAGCAGCAAGAGGACTGGAACCCTCACAGATACGCAGTATTTT. It specifies CASSKRTGTLTDTQYF. Variable domain in full (rest from reference TRBV5-1 and TRBJ2-3): KAGVTQTPRYLIKTRGQQVTLSCSPISGHRSVSWYQQTPGQGLQFLFEYFSETQRNKGNFPGRFSGRQFSNSRSEMNVSTLELGDSALYLCASSKRTGTLTDTQYFGPGTRLTVL.